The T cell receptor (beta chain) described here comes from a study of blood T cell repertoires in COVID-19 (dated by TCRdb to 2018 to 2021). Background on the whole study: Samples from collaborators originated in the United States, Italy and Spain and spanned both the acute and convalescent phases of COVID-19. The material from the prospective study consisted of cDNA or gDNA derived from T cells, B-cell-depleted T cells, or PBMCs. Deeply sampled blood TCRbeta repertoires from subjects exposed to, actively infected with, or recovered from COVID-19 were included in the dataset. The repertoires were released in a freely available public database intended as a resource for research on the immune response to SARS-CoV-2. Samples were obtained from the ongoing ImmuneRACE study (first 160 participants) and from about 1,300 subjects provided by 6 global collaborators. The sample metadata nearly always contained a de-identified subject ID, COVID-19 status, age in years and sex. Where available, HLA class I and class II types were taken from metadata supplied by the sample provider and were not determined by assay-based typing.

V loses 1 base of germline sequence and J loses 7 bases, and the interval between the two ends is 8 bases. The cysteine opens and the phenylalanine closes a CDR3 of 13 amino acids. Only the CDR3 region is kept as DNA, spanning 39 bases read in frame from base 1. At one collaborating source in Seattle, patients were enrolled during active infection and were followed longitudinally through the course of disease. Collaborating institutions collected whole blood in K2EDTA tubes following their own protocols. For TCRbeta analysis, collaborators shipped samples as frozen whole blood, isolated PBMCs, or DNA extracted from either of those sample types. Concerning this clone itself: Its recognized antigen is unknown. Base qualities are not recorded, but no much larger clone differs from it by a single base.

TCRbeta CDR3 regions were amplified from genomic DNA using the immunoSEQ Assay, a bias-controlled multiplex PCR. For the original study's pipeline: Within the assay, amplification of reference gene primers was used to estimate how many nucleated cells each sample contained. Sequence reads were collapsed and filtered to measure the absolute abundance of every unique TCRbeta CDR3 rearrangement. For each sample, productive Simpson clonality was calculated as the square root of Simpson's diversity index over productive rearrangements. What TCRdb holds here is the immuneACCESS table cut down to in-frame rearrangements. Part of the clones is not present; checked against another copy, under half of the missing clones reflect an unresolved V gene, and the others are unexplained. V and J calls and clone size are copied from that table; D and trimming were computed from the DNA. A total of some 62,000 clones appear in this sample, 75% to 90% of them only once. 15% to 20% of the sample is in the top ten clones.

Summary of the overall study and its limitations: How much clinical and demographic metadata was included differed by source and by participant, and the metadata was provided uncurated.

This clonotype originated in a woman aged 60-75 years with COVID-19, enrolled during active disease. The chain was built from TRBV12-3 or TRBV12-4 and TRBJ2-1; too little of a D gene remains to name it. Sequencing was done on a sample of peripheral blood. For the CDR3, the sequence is CASSLGSVNEQFF. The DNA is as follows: TGTGCCAGCAGTTTAGGATCAGTAAATGAGCAGTTCTTC.